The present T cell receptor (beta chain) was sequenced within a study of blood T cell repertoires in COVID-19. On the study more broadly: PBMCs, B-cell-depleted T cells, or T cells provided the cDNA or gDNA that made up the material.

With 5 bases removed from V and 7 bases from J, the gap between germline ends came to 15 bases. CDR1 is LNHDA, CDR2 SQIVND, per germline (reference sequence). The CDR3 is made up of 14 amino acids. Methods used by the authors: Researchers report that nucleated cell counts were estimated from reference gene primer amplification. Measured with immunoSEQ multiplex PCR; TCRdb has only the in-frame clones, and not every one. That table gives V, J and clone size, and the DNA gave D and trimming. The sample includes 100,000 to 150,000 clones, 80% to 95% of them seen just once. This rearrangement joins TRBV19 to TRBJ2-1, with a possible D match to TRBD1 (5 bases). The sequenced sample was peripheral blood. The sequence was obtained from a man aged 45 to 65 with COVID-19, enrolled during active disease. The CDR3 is CASSPGQGNNEQFF. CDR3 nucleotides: TGTGCCAGTAGTCCGGGCCAGGGTAATAATGAGCAGTTCTTC.